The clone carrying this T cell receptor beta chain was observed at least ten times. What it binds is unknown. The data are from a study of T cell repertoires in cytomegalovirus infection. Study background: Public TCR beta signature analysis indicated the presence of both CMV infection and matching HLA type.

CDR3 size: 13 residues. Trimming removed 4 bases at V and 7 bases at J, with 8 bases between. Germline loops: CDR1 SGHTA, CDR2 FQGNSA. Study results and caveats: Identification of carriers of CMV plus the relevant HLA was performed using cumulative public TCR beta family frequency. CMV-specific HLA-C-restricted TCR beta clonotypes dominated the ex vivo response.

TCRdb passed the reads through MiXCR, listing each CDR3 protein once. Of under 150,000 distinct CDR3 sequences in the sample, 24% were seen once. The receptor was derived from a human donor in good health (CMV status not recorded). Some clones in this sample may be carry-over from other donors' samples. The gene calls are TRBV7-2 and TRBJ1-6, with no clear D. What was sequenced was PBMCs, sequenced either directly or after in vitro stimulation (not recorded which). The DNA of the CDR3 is TGTGCCAGCAGCTCGGCAGGAAATTCACCCCTCCACTTT. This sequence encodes CASSSAGNSPLHF.